The 10 T cell receptor beta chains below all came from one sample that was sequenced in a study of blood T cell repertoires in COVID-19. Clones were read by immunoSEQ multiplex PCR, and TCRdb kept only the in-frame ones, dropping some. The sample has roughly 68,000 clones; nearly 90% are singletons. The sequenced sample was peripheral blood. All receptors come from a man aged 50 to 60 with acute or convalescent COVID-19.

CDR3 DNA sequence: TGTGCCAGCATCGACAGCTATAATTCACCCCTCCACTTT. Its translation: CASIDSYNSPLHF. This chain uses TRBV12-3 or TRBV12-4 with TRBJ1-6, with D perhaps TRBD1 (5 bases). The CDR3 extends over 13 amino acids. V was pared by 7 bases and J by 3 bases, with 7 bases between.

The J gene is TRBJ2-4, the V gene TRBV5-1, with TRBD1 matching over 11 bases. The trim removed 6 bases at V and 12 bases at J, leaving 8 bases unmatched. Germline values: CDR1 SGHRS, CDR2 YFSETQ. The length of the CDR3 is 13 residues. The CDR3: CASTSGQGESQYF. CDR3 DNA sequence: TGCGCCAGCACCTCGGGACAGGGGGAGTCTCAGTACTTC.

This clone was observed a handful of times. The genes are TRBV5-4 and TRBJ1-6; 8 nucleotides agree with TRBD1. The V gene end was trimmed by 3 bases and the J gene end by 3 bases; junction bases not matched to a gene: 5. CDR3 size: 16 residues. Germline V CDR1 and CDR2: SGHNT, YYREEE (reference sequence). As DNA, the CDR3 is TGTGCCAGCAGCTCCGGACAGGGTAGCTATAATTCACCCCTCCACTTT. It translates to CASSSGQGSYNSPLHF. Drawing the rest from reference TRBV5-4 and TRBJ1-6, the complete variable domain is ETGVTQSPTHLIKTRGQQVTLRCSSQSGHNTVSWYQQALGQGPQFIFQYYREEENGRGNFPPRFSGLQFPNYSSELNVNALELDDSALYLCASSSGQGSYNSPLHFGNGTRLTVT.

The chain recombines TRBV10-3 with TRBJ2-1; tentatively, D is TRBD1 (6 bases). The V and J ends lost 0 bases and 13 bases respectively, with 13 bases between them. Germline assignment: CDR1 ENHRY and CDR2 SYGVKD. The CDR3 has 13 residues. CDR3 coding DNA: TGTGCCATCAGTGAGTCATCTACGGACAGACAGTTCTTC. Amino acid sequence: CAISESSTDRQFF.

The chain couples TRBV4-1 to TRBJ1-1, with unresolved D. Deletions cut 1 base from V and 1 base from J, with 7 bases between. The CDR3 is made up of 14 amino acids. Looked up from germline, CDR1 is MGHRA and CDR2 is YSYEKL. The CDR3 here is CASSQATANTEAFF. The CDR3 nucleotides read TGCGCCAGCAGCCAAGCCACAGCGAACACTGAAGCTTTCTTT.

The CDR3 coding sequence is TGTGCCAGCAGCCCGCAGGGAAGTGAAAAACTGTTTTTT. Its translation: CASSPQGSEKLFF. The chain couples TRBV5-4 to TRBJ1-4, with D possibly being TRBD1 (5 bases). The CDR3 runs 13 residues. V lost 4 bases to trimming and J lost 7 bases, with 11 bases between them. Germline-derived CDR1 and CDR2 are SGHNT and YYREEE (reference sequence).

This chain joins TRBV10-3 and TRBJ1-2, with D possibly being TRBD1 (6 bases). The V gene lost 9 bases and the J gene lost 3 bases, with 11 bases spanning the gap. Germline CDR1 is ENHRY and CDR2 is SYGVKD. The CDR3 has 12 amino acids. The CDR3 DNA reads as TGTGCCATACAGGGAGAGCACTATGGCTACACCTTC. Translated, it gives CAIQGEHYGYTF.

This clone was recorded once. The chain joins TRBV6-5 to TRBJ1-5; no definite D call. The V end was cut by 7 bases, the J end by 2 bases, with 6 bases between. The CDR3 contains 12 residues. Germline assignment: CDR1 MNHEY and CDR2 SVGAGI. DNA of the CDR3: TGTGCCAGCACCAGTGGCAATCAGCCCCAGCATTTT. Its protein is CASTSGNQPQHF.

The gene calls are TRBV6-5 and TRBJ2-7; 8 nucleotides align to TRBD1. Germline V gene lookup returns CDR1 MNHEY and CDR2 SVGAGI. This CDR3 contains 12 residues. Trimming cost V 7 bases and J 7 bases; bases outside gene matches: 6. CDR3 protein: CASTWTGWEQYF. Here the CDR3 DNA reads TGTGCCAGCACCTGGACAGGGTGGGAGCAGTACTTC.

The J gene is TRBJ2-3, the V gene TRBV24-1; TRBD1 might be the D (6 bases). Trimming removed 5 bases at V and 2 bases at J, with 10 bases between. This CDR3 spans 14 amino acids. Looked up from germline, CDR1 is KGHDR and CDR2 is SFDVKD. The CDR3 sequence: CATSGDTYTDTQYF. For the CDR3, the DNA is TGTGCCACCAGTGGGGACACTTACACAGATACGCAGTATTTT.